The T cell receptor (beta chain) described here comes from a study of cytomegalovirus exposure and HLA in healthy donors. As for this clone: The antigen remains unidentified. This specimen includes other DNA sequences encoding the same CDR3.

The PCR made use of 60 Vbeta and 13 Jbeta primers. Method: immunoSEQ multiplex PCR; TCRdb's copy keeps in-frame clones and lacks some. Altogether about 190,000 clones are present, 81% being singletons, with the ten largest covering around 2%. Healthy bone marrow donors supplied every sample. Study-wide results and caveats: Most of the CMV-associated TCR beta chains (in a later analysis) appeared to be HLA-restricted. With high specificity and sensitivity, the classifier reportedly diagnosed cytomegalovirus status.

The specimen sequenced was PBMCs. This sequence originates from a young man in good health and CMV-seronegative.

The chain's CDR3 is CASTPREGSSYGYTF. The CDR3 coding sequence is TGCGCCAGCACCCCGCGCGAAGGGAGTAGCTATGGCTACACCTTC. This chain connects TRBV5-1 to TRBJ1-2; no definite D call. V was clipped by 6 bases and J by 4 bases, with 19 bases between them. CDR3 length equals 15 residues. Germline CDR1 SGHRS, CDR2 YFSETQ.